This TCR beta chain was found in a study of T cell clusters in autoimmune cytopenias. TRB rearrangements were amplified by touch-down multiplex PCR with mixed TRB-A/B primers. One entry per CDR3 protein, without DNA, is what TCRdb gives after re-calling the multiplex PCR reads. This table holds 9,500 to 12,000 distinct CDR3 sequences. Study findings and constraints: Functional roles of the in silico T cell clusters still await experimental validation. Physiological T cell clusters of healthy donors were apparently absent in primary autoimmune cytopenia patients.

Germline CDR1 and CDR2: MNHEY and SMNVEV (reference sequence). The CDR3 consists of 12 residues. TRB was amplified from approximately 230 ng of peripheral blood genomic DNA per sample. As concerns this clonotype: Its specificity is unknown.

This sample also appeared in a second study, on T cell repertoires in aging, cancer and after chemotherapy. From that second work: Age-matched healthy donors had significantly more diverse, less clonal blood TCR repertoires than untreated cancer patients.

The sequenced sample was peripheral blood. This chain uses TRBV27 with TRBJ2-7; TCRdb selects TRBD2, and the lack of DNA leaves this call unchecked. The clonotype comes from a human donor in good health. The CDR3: CASRASVNEQYF.